The present T cell receptor (beta chain) was sequenced within a study of T cells in Graves' hyperthyroidism and ophthalmopathy. Notes on the study in general: Among thyroid clonotypes expanded above 0.001, most also appeared in blood.

Per the germline V gene, CDR1 is DFQATT and CDR2 is SNEGSKA (reference sequence). V was shortened by 5 bases and J by 7 bases, with 7 bases between the two germline ends. The CDR3 has 10 amino acids. Concerning this clonotype itself: Antigen unknown.

Template material for amplifying TCR beta CDR3 regions consisted of RNA transcripts. Using the HTBI primer set, a first-round RT-PCR was run on the TCR CDR3. TCRdb re-called the multiplex PCR reads through MiXCR, storing one row per CDR3 protein. The sample consists of hundreds of thousands of distinct CDR3 sequences, about 15% of them appearing once. Specimen: blood. The J gene is TRBJ2-3, the V gene TRBV20-1; no clear D gene. The receptor was derived from a woman in her 30s with Graves' hyperthyroidism. The CDR3 spells CSAGSNTQYF. The CDR3 DNA reads as TGCAGTGCTGGGTCCAATACGCAGTATTTT.